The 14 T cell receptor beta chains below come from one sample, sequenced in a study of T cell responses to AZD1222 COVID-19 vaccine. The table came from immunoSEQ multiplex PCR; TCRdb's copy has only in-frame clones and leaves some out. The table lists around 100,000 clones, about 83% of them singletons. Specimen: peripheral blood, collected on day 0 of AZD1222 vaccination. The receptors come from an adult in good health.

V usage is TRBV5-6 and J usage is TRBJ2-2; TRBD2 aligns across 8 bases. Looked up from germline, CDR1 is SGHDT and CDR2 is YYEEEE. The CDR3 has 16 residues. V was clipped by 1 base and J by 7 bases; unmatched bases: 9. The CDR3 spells CASSLPGLAWGGELFF. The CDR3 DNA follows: TGTGCCAGCAGCTTGCCTGGACTAGCCTGGGGCGGGGAGCTGTTTTTT.

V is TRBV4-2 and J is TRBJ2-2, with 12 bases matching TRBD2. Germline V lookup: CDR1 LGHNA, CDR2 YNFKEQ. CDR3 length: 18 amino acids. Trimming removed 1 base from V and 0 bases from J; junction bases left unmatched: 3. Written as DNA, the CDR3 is TGTGCCAGCAGCCAAGTGGCTAGCGGGGGGGCGAACACCGGGGAGCTGTTTTTT. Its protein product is CASSQVASGGANTGELFF.

In DNA form, the CDR3 reads TGTGCCAGCAGCCAGAGGGGACTAGCGGGGGGTTTCAGCTCCTACGAGCAGTACTTC. Translating gives CASSQRGLAGGFSSYEQYF. The J gene is TRBJ2-7, the V gene TRBV14; 15 bases agree with TRBD2. Germline values: CDR1 SGHDN, CDR2 FVKESK. With V trimmed by 3 bases and J by 0 bases, 9 bases remained unmatched. CDR3 length equals 19 residues.

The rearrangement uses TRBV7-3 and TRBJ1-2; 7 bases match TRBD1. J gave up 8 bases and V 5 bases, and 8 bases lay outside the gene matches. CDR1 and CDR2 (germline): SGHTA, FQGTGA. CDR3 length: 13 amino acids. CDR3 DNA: TGTGCCAGCAGCGTAGACAGGGCCCTAGGCTACACCTTC. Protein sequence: CASSVDRALGYTF.

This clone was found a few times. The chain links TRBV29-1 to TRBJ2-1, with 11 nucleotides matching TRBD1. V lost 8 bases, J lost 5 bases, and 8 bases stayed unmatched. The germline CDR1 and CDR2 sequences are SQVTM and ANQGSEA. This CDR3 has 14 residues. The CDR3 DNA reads TGCAGCTCACGGGACAGGGGGTTTGACAATGAGCAGTTCTTC. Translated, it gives CSSRDRGFDNEQFF.

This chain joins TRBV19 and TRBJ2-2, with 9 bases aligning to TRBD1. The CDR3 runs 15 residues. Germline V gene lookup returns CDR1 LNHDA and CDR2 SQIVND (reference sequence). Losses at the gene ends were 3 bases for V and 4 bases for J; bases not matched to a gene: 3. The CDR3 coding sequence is TGTGCCAGTAGTATGGGGGACAGGGTCACCGGGGAGCTGTTTTTT. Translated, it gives CASSMGDRVTGELFF.

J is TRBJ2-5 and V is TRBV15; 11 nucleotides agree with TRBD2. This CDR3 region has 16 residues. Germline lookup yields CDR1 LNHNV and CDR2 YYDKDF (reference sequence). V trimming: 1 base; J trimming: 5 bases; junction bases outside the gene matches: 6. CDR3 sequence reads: CATSRVVAGGRETQYF. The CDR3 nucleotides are TGTGCCACCAGCAGAGTAGTAGCGGGGGGGCGGGAGACCCAGTACTTC.

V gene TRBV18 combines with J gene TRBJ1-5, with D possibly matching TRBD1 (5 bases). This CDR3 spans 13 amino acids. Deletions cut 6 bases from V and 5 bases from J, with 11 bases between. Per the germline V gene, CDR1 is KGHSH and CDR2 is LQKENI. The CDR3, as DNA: TGTGCCAGCTCGGACACAGAGGATCAGCCCCAGCATTTT. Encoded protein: CASSDTEDQPQHF.

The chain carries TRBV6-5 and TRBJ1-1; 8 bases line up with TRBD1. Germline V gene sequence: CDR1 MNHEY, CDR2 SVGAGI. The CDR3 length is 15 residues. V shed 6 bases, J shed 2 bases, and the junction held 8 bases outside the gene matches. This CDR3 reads CASSRSGTGNTEAFF. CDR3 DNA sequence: TGTGCCAGCAGCAGATCCGGGACAGGAAACACTGAAGCTTTCTTT.

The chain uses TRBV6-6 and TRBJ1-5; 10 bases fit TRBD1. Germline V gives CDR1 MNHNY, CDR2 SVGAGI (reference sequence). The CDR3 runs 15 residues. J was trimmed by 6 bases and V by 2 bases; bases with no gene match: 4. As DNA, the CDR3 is TGTGCCAGCAGTTACCCTGGACAGGGGGGTCAGCCCCAGCATTTT. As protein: CASSYPGQGGQPQHF.

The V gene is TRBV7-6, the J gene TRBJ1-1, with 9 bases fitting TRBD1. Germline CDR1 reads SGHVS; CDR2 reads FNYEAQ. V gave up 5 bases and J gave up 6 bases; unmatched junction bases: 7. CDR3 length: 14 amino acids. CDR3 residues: CASSKGQGSPEAFF. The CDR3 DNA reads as TGTGCCAGCAGCAAGGGACAGGGCAGCCCTGAAGCTTTCTTT.

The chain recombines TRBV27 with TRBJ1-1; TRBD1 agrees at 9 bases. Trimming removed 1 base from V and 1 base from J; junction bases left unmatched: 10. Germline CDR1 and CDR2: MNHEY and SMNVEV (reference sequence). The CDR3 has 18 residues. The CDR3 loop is CASSLYYMGDRENTEAFF. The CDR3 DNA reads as TGTGCCAGCAGTTTATATTATATGGGGGACAGGGAGAACACTGAAGCTTTCTTT.

CDR3 nucleotides: TGTGCCAGTAGTCGCACAGGGAGCACTAATGAAAAACTGTTTTTT. As protein: CASSRTGSTNEKLFF. J is TRBJ1-4 and V is TRBV19; D might be TRBD1 (6 bases). V lost 5 bases to trimming and J lost 2 bases, with 12 bases between them. The CDR3 spans 15 residues. Germline values: CDR1 LNHDA, CDR2 SQIVND (reference sequence).

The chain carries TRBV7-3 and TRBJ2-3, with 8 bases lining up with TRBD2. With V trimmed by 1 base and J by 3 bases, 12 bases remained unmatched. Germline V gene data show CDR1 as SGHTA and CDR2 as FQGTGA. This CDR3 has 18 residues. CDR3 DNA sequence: TGTGCCAGCAGCTTAAACCCGCCAGCGGGGGTGGGAACAGATACGCAGTATTTT. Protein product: CASSLNPPAGVGTDTQYF.